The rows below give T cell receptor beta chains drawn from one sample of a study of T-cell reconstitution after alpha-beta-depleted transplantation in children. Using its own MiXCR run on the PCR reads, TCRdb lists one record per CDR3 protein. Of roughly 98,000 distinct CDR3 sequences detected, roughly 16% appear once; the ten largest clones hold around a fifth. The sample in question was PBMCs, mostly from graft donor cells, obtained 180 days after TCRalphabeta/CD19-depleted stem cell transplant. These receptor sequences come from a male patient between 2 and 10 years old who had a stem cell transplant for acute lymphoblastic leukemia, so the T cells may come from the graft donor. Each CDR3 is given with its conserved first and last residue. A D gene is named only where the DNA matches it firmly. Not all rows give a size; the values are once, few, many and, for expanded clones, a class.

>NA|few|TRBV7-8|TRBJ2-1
CASSVKQGYVYNEQFF
TGTGCCAGCAGCGTGAAACAGGGATATGTCTACAATGAGCAGTTCTTC
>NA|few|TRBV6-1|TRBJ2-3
CASNTPGTDTQYF
TGTGCCAGCAATACCCCGGGCACAGATACGCAGTATTTT
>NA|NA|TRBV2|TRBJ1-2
CASSVLQGSDGYTF
TGTGCCAGCAGTGTATTACAGGGCTCAGACGGCTACACCTTC
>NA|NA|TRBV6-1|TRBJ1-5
CASSRGPAQPQHF
TGTGCCAGCAGTAGGGGTCCGGCGCAGCCCCAGCATTTT
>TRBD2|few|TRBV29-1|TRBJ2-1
CSVELLLAGGGEQFF
TGCAGCGTTGAGTTATTACTAGCGGGGGGTGGTGAGCAGTTCTTC
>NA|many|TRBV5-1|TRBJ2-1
CASSLVFRENEQFF
TGCGCCAGCAGCTTGGTATTCAGGGAAAATGAGCAGTTCTTC
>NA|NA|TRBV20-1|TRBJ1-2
CSARLDGYYGYTF
TGCAGTGCTAGACTGGACGGATACTATGGCTACACCTTC
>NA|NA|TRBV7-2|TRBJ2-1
CASINIRTLTSYNEQFF
TGTGCCAGCATCAACATCCGGACGCTCACCTCCTACAATGAGCAGTTCTTC
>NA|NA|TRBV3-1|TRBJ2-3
CASRPGGATDTQYF
TGTGCCAGCAGACCCGGAGGGGCGACAGATACGCAGTATTTT
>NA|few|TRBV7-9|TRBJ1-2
CASSLTQGGYGYTF
TGTGCCAGCAGCTTAACGCAGGGAGGATATGGCTACACCTTC
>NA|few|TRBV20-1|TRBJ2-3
CSARDYRGSGRTDTQYF
TGCAGTGCTAGAGATTATAGGGGCAGCGGACGCACAGATACGCAGTATTTT
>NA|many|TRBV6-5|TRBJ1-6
CASSYRIDSPLHF
TGTGCCAGCAGTTACCGAATAGATTCACCCCTCCACTTT
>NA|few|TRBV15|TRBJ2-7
CATSRSLSGEQYF
TGTGCCACCAGCAGATCCCTATCGGGAGAGCAGTACTTC
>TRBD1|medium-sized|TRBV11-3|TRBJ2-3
CASSLQGQETDTQYF
TGTGCCAGCAGCTTACAAGGACAGGAAACAGATACGCAGTATTTT
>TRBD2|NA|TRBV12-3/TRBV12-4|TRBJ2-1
CASSSRGLASYNEQFF
TGTGCCAGCAGTTCTCGGGGACTAGCCTCATACAATGAGCAGTTCTTC
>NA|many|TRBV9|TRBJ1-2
CASSPTFGSGSGYTF
TGTGCCAGCAGCCCAACCTTTGGGTCAGGCTCTGGCTACACCTTC
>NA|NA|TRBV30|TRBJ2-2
CAWSGRTSGLGELFF
TGTGCCTGGAGTGGCCGAACCTCAGGACTCGGGGAGCTGTTTTTT
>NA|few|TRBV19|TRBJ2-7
CASSITTAVGYYEQYF
TGTGCCAGTAGTATTACGACAGCCGTAGGCTACTACGAGCAGTACTTC
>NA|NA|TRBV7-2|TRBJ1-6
CASSFLSGYNSPLHF
TGTGCCAGCAGCTTTCTTTCAGGATATAATTCACCCCTCCACTTT
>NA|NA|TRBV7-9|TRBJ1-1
CASSFKGPGDGTEAFF
TGTGCCAGCAGCTTTAAAGGTCCGGGGGATGGGACTGAAGCTTTCTTT
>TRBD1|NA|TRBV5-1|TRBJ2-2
CATFTGTGYTGELFF
TGCGCCACCTTTACCGGGACAGGGTACACCGGGGAGCTGTTTTTT
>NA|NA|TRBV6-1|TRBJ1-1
CASSEVEGMNTEAFF
TGTGCCAGCAGTGAAGTGGAGGGGATGAACACTGAAGCTTTCTTT
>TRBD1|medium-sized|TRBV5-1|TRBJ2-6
CASNLGGTGFSGANVLTF
TGCGCCAGCAATCTCGGCGGGACAGGATTCTCTGGGGCCAACGTCCTGACTTTC
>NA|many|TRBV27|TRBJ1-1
CASRTGTGAPAFF
TGTGCCAGCAGGACCGGTACGGGGGCTCCAGCTTTCTTT
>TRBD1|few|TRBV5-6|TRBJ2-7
CASSATGVYEQYF
TGTGCCAGCAGCGCCACAGGGGTTTACGAGCAGTACTTC
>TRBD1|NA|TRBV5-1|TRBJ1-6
CASSRDRGISALHF
TGCGCCAGCAGCCGTGACAGGGGTATATCCGCCCTCCACTTT
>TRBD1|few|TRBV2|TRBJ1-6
CASRDRDRGPSQPLHF
TGTGCCAGCAGGGACCGGGACAGGGGGCCCTCCCAACCCCTCCACTTT
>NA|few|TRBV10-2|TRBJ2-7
CASSELYGTGAGTYEQYF
TGCGCCAGCAGTGAATTGTATGGTACGGGGGCAGGGACCTACGAGCAGTACTTC
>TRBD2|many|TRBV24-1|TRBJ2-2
CATSELRGGLNTGELFF
TGTGCCACCAGTGAATTGCGGGGGGGACTGAACACCGGGGAGCTGTTTTTT
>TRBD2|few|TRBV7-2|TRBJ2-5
CASSPPGGGQETQYF
TGTGCCAGCAGCCCCCCCGGCGGGGGACAAGAGACCCAGTACTTC
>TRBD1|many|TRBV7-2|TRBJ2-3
CASSLRGGGDTQYF
TGTGCCAGCAGCTTAAGAGGGGGCGGAGATACGCAGTATTTT
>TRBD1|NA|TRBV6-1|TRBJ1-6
CASQWGTGDGAPLHF
TGTGCCAGCCAGTGGGGTACAGGGGACGGGGCACCCCTCCACTTT
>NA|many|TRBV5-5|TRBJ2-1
CASNDRQKTYNEQFF
TGTGCCAGCAACGACCGACAGAAAACCTACAATGAGCAGTTCTTC